This TCR beta chain was obtained from a study of identical twins. A remark on this clonotype: Its antigen is not identified. This could be a read error, since a much larger clone is one nucleotide away.

Study-wide points: Monozygotic twins shared more out-of-frame TCR alpha than recombination models predicted.

Trimming removed 6 bases at V and 0 bases at J, with 16 bases between. The CDR3 is 16 amino acids. Template switching supplied a universal primer site; unique molecular identifiers were carried on the cDNA. TCRdb called the 5' RACE reads again in MiXCR, with one record for every CDR3 protein. The sample yields about 570,000 distinct CDR3 sequences, over 8.5% seen once. The data also belong to a second study, concerning yellow fever vaccine responses in identical twins.

V gene TRBV12-3 or TRBV12-4 combines with J gene TRBJ2-3; no firm D call. The sample consisted of PBMCs. This receptor was taken from a woman under 30 in good health. CDR3 DNA: TGTGCCAGCAGCCCGGTGATGCGCGGAAGCACAGATACGCAGTATTTT. As protein: CASSPVMRGSTDTQYF.